Given below is one TCR beta chain in context. No antigen is known for it. Within the sample, other DNA sequences also encode this same CDR3. The data stem from a study of T cell responses to AZD1222 COVID-19 vaccine. Overall study findings and caveats: The study found vaccine-associated CD4 TCRs spanning spike, dominant at 160-218 and 743-854. A rise in Spike-specific TCR breadth and depth followed two AZD1222 doses.

The method was immunoSEQ multiplex PCR; TCRdb's version includes in-frame clones alone and lacks a portion of them. The data show more than 110,000 clones, 93% seen once. There are 16 residues in the CDR3. Germline V gene data show CDR1 as LNHNV and CDR2 as YYDKDF (reference sequence). With 3 bases clipped from V and 4 bases from J, the junction kept 5 bases outside the gene matches. This chain uses TRBV15 with TRBJ2-7; the match to TRBD2 covers 14 bases. The material was peripheral blood, obtained on day 0 of AZD1222 vaccination. This sequence was found in an adult in good health. This CDR3 reads CATSSPRLAGGYEQYF. Here the CDR3 DNA reads TGTGCCACCAGCAGCCCCAGACTAGCGGGAGGGTACGAGCAGTACTTC.